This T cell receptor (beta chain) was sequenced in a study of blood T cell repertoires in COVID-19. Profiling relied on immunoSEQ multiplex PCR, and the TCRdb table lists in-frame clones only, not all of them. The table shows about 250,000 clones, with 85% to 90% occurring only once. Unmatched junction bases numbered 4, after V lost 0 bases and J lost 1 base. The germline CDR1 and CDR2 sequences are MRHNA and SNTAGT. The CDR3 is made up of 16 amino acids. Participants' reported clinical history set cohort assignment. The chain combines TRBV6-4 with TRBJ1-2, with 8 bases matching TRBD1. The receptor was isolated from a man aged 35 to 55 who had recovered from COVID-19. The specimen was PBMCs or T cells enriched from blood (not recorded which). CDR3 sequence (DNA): TGTGCCAGCAGTGACTCTCGGACAGGGATTAACTATGGCTACACCTTC. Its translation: CASSDSRTGINYGYTF.